Below are 27 T cell receptor beta chains sequenced from a single sample in a study of blood T cells in healthy people across ages. The authors ran a second PCR of roughly 6 to 12 cycles using a sample-barcoded 5' primer and a J-beta primer mix. TCRdb redid the calling of the 5' RACE reads with MiXCR, one entry per CDR3 protein. This sample has around 1.5 million distinct CDR3 sequences, with around 55% found just once. What was sequenced was blood. The receptor source for this set is a man in his late teens or twenties in good health.

The chain uses TRBV6-2 or TRBV6-3 and TRBJ2-7; perhaps TRBD2 as D (5 bases). The CDR3 is 13 amino acids. V was clipped by 5 bases and J by 1 base, with 9 bases between them. Germline V gene sequence: CDR1 MNHEY, CDR2 SVGEGT. The CDR3 region is CASSDYSSYEQYF. CDR3 coding DNA: TGTGCCAGCAGTGACTACAGTTCCTACGAGCAGTACTTC.

Points on this clonotype: The junction does not match germline at one end; this may be a read error. The gene calls are TRBV4-1 and TRBJ2-5, with TRBD1 as a possible D gene (6 bases). Germline CDR1 and CDR2: MGHRA and YSYEKL. CDR3 size: 17 residues. The CDR3 bases are TGCGCCAGCAGCCAAGTGAGCTCGGACAGCTCCCAAGAGACCCGGTACTTC. This codes for CASSQVSSDSSQETRYF.

The chain has TRBV21-1 and TRBJ2-7; TRBD2 is the table's D call and was not checked against the DNA. The J call is doubtful: the DNA matches TRBJ2-5 better. TRBV21-1 is a pseudogene locus. CDR3 length: 19 amino acids. In DNA form, the CDR3 reads TGTGCCAGCAACCAAGTACTAGCGGGAGAGGGGCCAGGAGAAGAGACCCAGTACTTC. It is translated as CASNQVLAGEGPGEETQYF.

The chain carries TRBV7-9 and TRBJ2-1; D uncertain. V was trimmed by 7 bases and J by 10 bases, leaving 17 bases between them. This CDR3 is 13 amino acids long. CDR1 is SEHNR, CDR2 FQNEAQ, per germline (reference sequence). For the CDR3, the DNA is TGTGCCAGCACGGCGCTATACTTGAGAGAGCAGTTCTTC. It is translated as CASTALYLREQFF.

This clonotype was found a few times. The V gene is TRBV29-1, the J gene TRBJ1-2, with 7 bases matching TRBD1. The CDR3 is 11 residues long. Losses at the gene ends were 6 bases for V and 3 bases for J; bases not matched to a gene: 1. Germline V gene data show CDR1 as SQVTM and CDR2 as ANQGSEA. CDR3 sequence (DNA): TGCAGCGTCCAGGGGGACTATGGCTACACCTTC. Translated, it gives CSVQGDYGYTF.

This clonotype has a handful of counts. Here the CDR3 reads CASSLGVLGETQYF. Written as DNA, the CDR3 is TGTGCCAGCAGCTTGGGCGTCCTGGGGGAGACCCAGTACTTC. This rearrangement joins TRBV5-5 to TRBJ2-5; D unresolved. The CDR3 contains 14 residues. Trimming cost V 0 bases and J 5 bases, with 11 bases left between them. Germline V gene sequence: CDR1 SGHKS, CDR2 YYEKEE (reference sequence).

V is TRBV27 and J is TRBJ2-3; maybe TRBD2 (6 bases). Germline V gene data show CDR1 as MNHEY and CDR2 as SMNVEV (reference sequence). The V end was cut by 4 bases, the J end by 0 bases, with 11 bases between. The CDR3 has 15 amino acids. CDR3 sequence: CASSSGTLSTDTQYF. Written as DNA, the CDR3 is TGTGCCAGCAGTTCTGGGACTTTAAGCACAGATACGCAGTATTTT.

The J gene is TRBJ2-3, the V gene TRBV6-5; D remains ambiguous. Trimming stripped 5 bases from V and 0 bases from J, with 6 bases between. The CDR3 extends over 13 amino acids. Per germline, CDR1 MNHEY and CDR2 SVGAGI. The DNA for the CDR3 is TGTGCCAGCAGTCGCCTCAGCACAGATACGCAGTATTTT. Translation: CASSRLSTDTQYF.

The chain recombines TRBV6-6 with TRBJ2-7; D not certain. This CDR3 has 14 amino acids. CDR1 and CDR2 from the germline V gene are MNHNY and SVGAGI (reference sequence). Between the trimmed V and J ends, which lost 0 bases and 4 bases, there was a span of 10 bases. The chain's CDR3 is CASSYSTIKYEQYF. DNA of the CDR3: TGTGCCAGCAGTTACTCAACAATCAAGTACGAGCAGTACTTC.

The chain has TRBV27 and TRBJ2-7; D ambiguous. V was shortened by 9 bases and J by 3 bases, with 18 bases between the two germline ends. This CDR3 is built from 14 residues. The germline V gene has CDR1 MNHEY and CDR2 SMNVEV (reference sequence). The chain's CDR3 is CASSMATPDYEQYF. The DNA of the CDR3 is TGTGCCAGTTCGATGGCGACCCCGGACTACGAGCAGTACTTC.

The rearrangement links TRBV7-8 to TRBJ2-1; TRBD2 agrees at 8 bases. V trimming: 5 bases; J trimming: 8 bases; junction bases outside the gene matches: 11. This CDR3 is 15 amino acids long. Germline V gene sequence: CDR1 SGHVS, CDR2 FQNEAQ. In DNA, the CDR3 is TGTGCCAGCAGCCCTCCGGGGGGGCCTTGGTATGAGCAGTTCTTC. This encodes CASSPPGGPWYEQFF. The variable domain in full, completed from reference TRBV7-8 and TRBJ2-1, reads GAGVSQSPRYKVAKRGQDVALRCDPISGHVSLFWYQQALGQGPEFLTYFQNEAQLDKSGLPSDRFFAERPEGSVSTLKIQRTQQEDSAVYLCASSPPGGPWYEQFFGPGTRLTVL.

This chain links TRBV6-2 or TRBV6-3 with TRBJ2-1; unclear D gene. Germline V CDR1 and CDR2: MNHEY, SVGEGT. CDR3 length equals 12 residues. The germline V and J ends were trimmed by 3 bases and 4 bases, with 4 bases remaining between them. As DNA, the CDR3 is TGTGCCAGCAGTTATGCTTACAATGAGCAGTTCTTC. It specifies CASSYAYNEQFF.

This clonotype was detected a few times. J is TRBJ2-7 and V is TRBV29-1; 9 nucleotides match TRBD2. Germline values: CDR1 SQVTM, CDR2 ANQGSEA. V lost 2 bases and J lost 3; bases outside the gene matches: 5. The CDR3 sequence is 14 residues long. This chain's CDR3 is CSVERLAGNYEQYF. The CDR3 coding sequence is TGCAGCGTTGAACGGCTAGCGGGGAACTACGAGCAGTACTTC.

The genes are TRBV20-1 and TRBJ2-5, with D unresolved. V gave up 4 bases and J gave up 0 bases, with 9 bases separating them. CDR1 DFQATT and CDR2 SNEGSKA come from the germline V gene (reference sequence). CDR3 length: 13 residues. The CDR3 DNA follows: TGCAGTGCTACTTCCGAGTACCAAGAGACCCAGTACTTC. Translating it yields CSATSEYQETQYF.

The CDR3 DNA sequence: TGCGCCAGCAGCAAAGCGCCGGGGGCAAACACTGAAGCTTTCTTT. It codes for CASSKAPGANTEAFF. The gene calls are TRBV5-1 and TRBJ1-1; possibly TRBD1 for D (6 bases). V shed 4 bases and J shed 2 bases, with 15 bases lying between them. The CDR3 has 15 amino acids. Germline V lookup: CDR1 SGHRS, CDR2 YFSETQ.

The genes are TRBV4-2 and TRBJ2-7; possibly TRBD2 for D (6 bases). The CDR3 has 15 residues. Trimming cost V 2 bases and J 7 bases, with 18 bases left between them. The germline gives CDR1 LGHNA, CDR2 YNFKEQ. CDR3 loop: CASSQTRTGRGEQYF. The CDR3 DNA follows: TGTGCCAGCAGCCAAACACGGACCGGGAGAGGGGAGCAGTACTTC.

The sample holds a few counts of this clonotype. One end of the junction fails to match germline, which may point to a read error. The chain links TRBV4-3 to TRBJ1-2, with D possibly being TRBD1 (6 bases). The CDR3 contains 18 residues. The V gene's germline CDR1 is LGHNA and CDR2 YSLEER. CDR3 amino acids: CASSEEEMGGVESYGYTF. The CDR3 bases are TGCGCCAGCAGCGAAGAGGAGATGGGGGGCGTGGAGAGCTATGGCTACACCTTC.

This clonotype appeared a single time. The chain joins TRBV7-2 to TRBJ2-7; TRBD1 matches 7 bases. The J call is in doubt because the DNA end fits TRBJ2-5 better. The CDR3 loop spans 15 amino acids. CDR1 and CDR2 from the germline V gene are SGHTA and FQGNSA. Here the CDR3 reads CASSLATGEWETQYF. CDR3 nucleotides: TGTGCCAGCAGCTTAGCTACAGGGGAATGGGAGACCCAGTACTTC.

The chain combines TRBV4-2 with TRBJ2-3; TRBD2 is a possible D gene (5 bases). V lost 0 bases and J lost 8, with 18 bases in between. The V gene's germline CDR1 is LGHNA and CDR2 YNFKEQ. CDR3 length: 16 residues. CDR3 protein: CASSQDPRTPYGTQYF. For the CDR3, the DNA is TGTGCCAGCAGCCAAGATCCCCGGACTCCGTACGGTACGCAGTATTTT.

The chain is built from TRBV7-9 and TRBJ2-1; no definite D call. Deletions cut 1 base from V and 9 bases from J, with 7 bases between. CDR1 and CDR2 from the germline V gene are SEHNR and FQNEAQ (reference sequence). This CDR3 spans 12 amino acids. CDR3 nucleotide sequence: TGTGCCAGCAGCTTAGTAGTTACTGAGCAGTTCTTC. Translation: CASSLVVTEQFF.

J is TRBJ1-2 and V is TRBV4-3; TRBD1 matches 7 bases. The germline CDR1 and CDR2 sequences are LGHNA and YSLEER. The J segment lost 5 bases and the V segment lost 0 bases, leaving 9 bases of the junction unmatched. This CDR3 has 16 residues. The CDR3 protein is CASSQDHRGISYGYTF. The CDR3 DNA is TGCGCCAGCAGCCAAGACCACAGGGGAATCTCTTATGGCTACACCTTC.

V usage is TRBV7-2 and J usage is TRBJ1-3, with TRBD1 matching over 7 bases. Germline lookup yields CDR1 SGHTA and CDR2 FQGNSA. V shed 1 base, J shed 0 bases, and the junction held 0 bases outside the gene matches. CDR3 length: 15 residues. The CDR3 here is CASSLDRGSGNTIYF. DNA of the CDR3: TGTGCCAGCAGCTTAGACAGGGGCTCTGGAAACACCATATATTTT.

There are a few counts of this clonotype. The chain is built from TRBV29-1 and TRBJ2-7, with D possibly matching TRBD1 (6 bases). The CDR3 covers 14 residues. V was cut by 3 bases and J by 5 bases, with 17 bases left in between. Germline V CDR1 and CDR2: SQVTM, ANQGSEA. As DNA, the CDR3 is TGCAGCGTTGATGAGTGGCAGGGGTCTCACGAGCAGTACTTC. It codes for CSVDEWQGSHEQYF.

This clonotype was seen a handful of times. The rearrangement uses TRBV4-1 and TRBJ2-7; 10 bases fit TRBD2. The better agreement between TRBJ2-5 and the DNA end casts doubt on the J call. This CDR3 is built from 17 residues. Germline V CDR1 and CDR2: MGHRA, YSYEKL. The chain's CDR3 is CASSQDPLAGVYETQYF. The CDR3 nucleotides read TGCGCCAGCAGCCAAGATCCGCTAGCGGGAGTATATGAGACCCAGTACTTC.

J is TRBJ2-1 and V is TRBV29-1; D possibly corresponds to TRBD1 (7 bases). Germline V gene data show CDR1 as SQVTM and CDR2 as ANQGSEA. V lost 1 base, J lost 2 bases, and 21 bases lay in between. The CDR3 has 18 residues. The CDR3 spells CSVEGTHPDREAYNEQFF. The DNA of the CDR3 is TGCAGCGTTGAAGGCACCCATCCCGACAGGGAGGCCTACAATGAGCAGTTCTTC.

This sequence joins TRBV3-1 and TRBJ2-7; D is uncertain. The J call may be mistaken, given a closer DNA end match to TRBJ2-5. Germline-derived CDR1 and CDR2 are LGHDT and YNNKEL (reference sequence). The CDR3 consists of 12 residues. CDR3 loop: CASSLQTETQYF. Here the CDR3 DNA reads TGTGCCAGCAGCCTCCAAACGGAGACCCAGTACTTC.

The gene calls are TRBV7-9 and TRBJ1-2, with D uncertain. CDR1 is SEHNR, CDR2 FQNEAQ, per germline (reference sequence). Trimming cost V 7 bases and J 2 bases, with 20 bases left between them. The CDR3 contains 16 residues. The CDR3, as DNA: TGTGCCAGCATCCCCACCGAGATAAGGGAGAACTATGGCTACACCTTC. This encodes CASIPTEIRENYGYTF.